This T cell receptor beta chain appears in the sequencing data of a study of shared clonotypes between healthy human individuals. Whole-study findings and limits: Naive subsets generally had larger estimated richness than memory subsets. Large depth notwithstanding, sorted-subset sequencing proved incomplete by rarefaction.

V shed 0 bases, J shed 7 bases, and the junction held 5 bases outside the gene matches. Germline V gene lookup returns CDR1 SGHRS and CDR2 YFSETQ. This CDR3 has 15 residues. Produced via immunoSEQ multiplex PCR; TCRdb's table is partial and in-frame only. Of about 1.5 million clones in the sample, around 98% are singletons; the top ten hold approximately 0.44%. In the case of this clone: Its antigen is unidentified.

CD45RA+ naive and CD45RA-negative memory subsets were separated from CD4+ cells. The TCR sequence derives from a man aged 30 to 45 in good health. The chain links TRBV5-1 to TRBJ2-1; 9 bases fit TRBD1. The source material was naive CD4+ T cells sorted from blood. The subset is: CD45RA+ positively selected. CDR3 sequence reads: CASSLEGQGWNEQFF. In DNA, the CDR3 is TGCGCCAGCAGCTTGGAGGGACAGGGTTGGAATGAGCAGTTCTTC.